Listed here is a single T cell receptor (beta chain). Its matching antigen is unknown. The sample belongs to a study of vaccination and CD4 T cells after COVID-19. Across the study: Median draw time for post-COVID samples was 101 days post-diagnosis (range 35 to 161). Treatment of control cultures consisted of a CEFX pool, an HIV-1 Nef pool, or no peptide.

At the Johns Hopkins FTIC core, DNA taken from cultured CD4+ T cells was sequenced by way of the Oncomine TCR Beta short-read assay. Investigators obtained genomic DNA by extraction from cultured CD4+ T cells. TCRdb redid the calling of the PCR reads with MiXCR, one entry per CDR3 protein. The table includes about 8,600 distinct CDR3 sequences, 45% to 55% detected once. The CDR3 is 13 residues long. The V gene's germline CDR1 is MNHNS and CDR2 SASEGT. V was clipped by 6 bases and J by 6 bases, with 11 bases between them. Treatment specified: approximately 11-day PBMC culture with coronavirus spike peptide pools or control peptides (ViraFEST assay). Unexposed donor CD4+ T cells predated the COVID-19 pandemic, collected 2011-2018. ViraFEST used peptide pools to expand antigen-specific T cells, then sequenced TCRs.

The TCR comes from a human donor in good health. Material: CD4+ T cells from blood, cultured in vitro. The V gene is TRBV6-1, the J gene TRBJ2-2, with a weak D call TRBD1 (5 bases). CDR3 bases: TGTGCCAGCAGAATAACCAGGGCCGGGGAGCTGTTTTTT. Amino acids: CASRITRAGELFF.